This T cell receptor beta chain was profiled in a study of CD8 T cells in Susac syndrome (dated by TCRdb to 2018 to 2020). For the study in its entirety: Among the sequenced Susac syndrome patients, six had clinically active disease and under ten were in clinical remission. Susac syndrome patients were therapy-naive, on corticosteroids (some also receiving IVIg), or on IVIg alone at blood withdrawal. Whether CD8+ T cell activation and differentiation in Susac syndrome was antigen driven was tested using repertoire sequencing. Summary of the overall study and its limitations: The study acknowledged that relatively few individuals were included in the TCR sequencing and HLA analysis. In patients with Susac syndrome, the CD4+ T cell repertoire showed no detectable clonal expansion.

Peripheral blood CD8+ and CD4+ T cells from healthy donors, Susac syndrome patients and multiple sclerosis patients were profiled by high-throughput TCR beta sequencing. Recently defined diagnostic criteria for definite or probable disease were met by the Susac syndrome patients. Bulk CD8+ and CD4+ T cells were purified magnetically by negative isolation, whereas CD8+ TEMRA cells were enriched by FACS. Blood was drawn into EDTA tubes, processed within 24 hours, and PBMCs were isolated by density gradient centrifugation. PBMCs destined for TCR sequencing were cryopreserved in liquid nitrogen and later thawed in a 37 °C water bath. The sorted or isolated CD4+, CD8+ and CD8+ TEMRA cells reached a purity of at least 90%. About this clonotype itself: What this receptor recognizes is not known. Base qualities are not provided; no much larger clone lies one nucleotide away.

The CDR1 and CDR2 encoded by the germline V gene are SNHLY and FYNNEI. V loses 0 bases of germline sequence and J loses 7 bases, and the interval between the two ends is 9 bases. Spanning cysteine to phenylalanine, the CDR3 consists of 13 amino acids. The entry retains the CDR3 DNA only, 39 bases that are in frame from base 1. RNA was extracted using the RNeasy kit, and about 0.5 to 1 ug of the RNA was reverse transcribed with random hexamers. The immunoSEQ multiplex PCR assay, which covers 54 Vbeta and 13 Jbeta segments, was used to amplify TCR beta CDR3 regions. PCR amplification bias was corrected by using a synthetic template baseline for primer optimization and computational correction. Regarding the original processing steps: Only productive sequences were kept, with reads annotated to V, D and J genes according to IMGT and analyzed in immunoSEQ Analyzer. Clonality was calculated as one minus the Shannon entropy normalized by log2 of the number of productive unique sequences. Public and private clones were assessed among the 100 most prevalent clones of each patient and control. Susac-specific clones were defined as absent from healthy and MS cohorts, 850 to 1,300 published viral clones and other ImmuneACCESS disease sequences. Starting from the raw public reads, TCRdb applied fastp trimming at Q25, assembled clones with MiXCR and retained in-frame beta chains. Each CDR3 protein appears once, grouped with its most common genes and DNA. Clone size and V and J calls follow TCRdb, not the original study. This sample is represented by around 150,000 distinct CDR3 sequences; around 95% of them were singletons. About 0.08% of the sample lies in the top ten.

The receptor was derived from a human donor with Susac syndrome. The sample comprised CD4+ T cells from PBMCs. Here the chain combines TRBV2 and TRBJ1-1; no D gene is confidently identified. The bases are TGTGCCAGCAGTGAAGCGCTTCTGAGTGAAGCTTTCTTT. This is translated as CASSEALLSEAFF.